This T cell receptor (beta chain) was identified in a study of shared clonotypes between healthy human individuals. Per the study methods: ImmunoSEQ gave junction-only sequences without quality scores, so filtering differed. TCRdb keeps only in-frame clones here, not all; method: immunoSEQ multiplex PCR. D and trimming come from the DNA, and the V and J calls and clone size come from that table. Of fewer than 600,000 clones in the sample, around three quarters were seen once. Trimming cost V 3 bases and J 7 bases; bases outside gene matches: 8. This CDR3 region has 15 residues. Germline V gene lookup returns CDR1 SGHNT and CDR2 YYREEE (reference sequence).

The sample taken for sequencing was PBMCs. This receptor was identified in a woman aged 40 to 49 in good health. Some clones in this sample may be carry-over from other donors' samples. The chain joins TRBV5-4 to TRBJ2-3; 10 nucleotides match TRBD2. Here the CDR3 DNA reads TGTGCCAGCAGCTCTCAGACTAGCGGGTCCCATACGCAGTATTTT. It yields the protein CASSSQTSGSHTQYF.